This is a list of T cell receptor beta chains from one sample in a study of identical twins. MiXCR, applied by TCRdb to the 5' RACE reads, yields one record per CDR3 protein. The sample lists approximately 220,000 distinct CDR3 sequences, 9.4% occurring once. Material for sequencing was memory (CD45RO+) T cells sorted from blood. All receptors come from a young woman in good health. CDR3s include the opening cysteine and the closing phenylalanine or tryptophan. A D gene is named only where the DNA matches it firmly. Clone size is shown for a subset of rows, as once, few, many or a class of expanded clone.

-	TRBV12-5	-	TRBJ1-1	TGTGCTAGTGGTTTTGAACAGGGCGCTTTCTTT	CASGFEQGAFF
-	TRBV7-9	-	TRBJ2-1	TGTGCCAGCAGCTTAACTAGGAGTGGGTACAATGAGCAGTTCTTC	CASSLTRSGYNEQFF
-	TRBV5-1	few	TRBJ1-3	TGCGCCAGCAGCTTGGACTTAGCAAACACCATATATTTT	CASSLDLANTIYF
-	TRBV29-1	many	TRBJ1-2	TGCAGCGTTGAAGATGGGGCTGGCTACACCTTC	CSVEDGAGYTF
-	TRBV5-1	few	TRBJ2-1	TGCGCCAGCAGCCCCCTCGGCAGGAATGAGCAGTTCTTC	CASSPLGRNEQFF
-	TRBV4-3	once	TRBJ2-1	TGCGCCAGCAGCCGGAGGGCAACGGGTGAGCAGTTCTTC	CASSRRATGEQFF
TRBD2	TRBV6-5	-	TRBJ2-1	TGTGCCAGCAGTTACTCTCCCACTAGCGTTGAGCAGTTCTTC	CASSYSPTSVEQFF
-	TRBV6-1	many	TRBJ2-7	TGTGCCAGCAAGGAGCAACCAAGCTCCTACGAGCAGTACTTC	CASKEQPSSYEQYF
-	TRBV30	few	TRBJ2-7	TGTGCCTGGAGTATCCCGGGACGGAGGTACGAGCAGTACTTC	CAWSIPGRRYEQYF
-	TRBV20-1	few	TRBJ2-2	TGCAGTGCTCCTGGGCTGGGGAGCACCGGGGAGCTGTTTTTT	CSAPGLGSTGELFF
TRBD1	TRBV4-2	-	TRBJ2-7	TGTGCCAGCAGCCAAGAAGACAGGGGTTACGAGCAGTACTTC	CASSQEDRGYEQYF
-	TRBV27	-	TRBJ1-1	TGTGCCAGCAGTAGGGACCTGGGGACTGAAGCTTTCTTT	CASSRDLGTEAFF
TRBD1	TRBV7-8	few	TRBJ1-6	TGTGCCAGCAGCTTAGTAGGACAGGGAGCGGATAATTCACCCCTCCACTTT	CASSLVGQGADNSPLHF
-	TRBV19	-	TRBJ1-5	TGTGCCAGTAGTATGACTGATAGCAATCAGCCCCAGCATTTT	CASSMTDSNQPQHF
-	TRBV20-1	many	TRBJ1-4	TGCAGTGCTAGACAGGGCTACGGTGAAAAACTGTTTTTT	CSARQGYGEKLFF
-	TRBV12-3/TRBV12-4	many	TRBJ1-2	TGTGCCAGCAGGACACAGGGAGAGGTCGATGGCTACACCTTC	CASRTQGEVDGYTF
TRBD1	TRBV20-1	-	TRBJ1-6	TGCAGTGCTAGAGATCCGGGACAGGGACCGAATTCACCCCTCCACTTT	CSARDPGQGPNSPLHF
-	TRBV5-1	-	TRBJ2-1	TGCGCCAGCAGCTTGGCCGAGGGAGGCCGTCCTGAGCAGTTCTTC	CASSLAEGGRPEQFF
TRBD2	TRBV20-1	-	TRBJ2-2	TGCAGTGCCCACGCGTCCGGCGGGAGGCGAAAAAACGCGAACACCGGGGAGCTGTTTTTT	CSAHASGGRRKNANTGELFF
TRBD1	TRBV19	-	TRBJ2-2	TGTGCCAGTGTGGACAGGGTGTTCGCCGGGGAGCTGTTTTTT	CASVDRVFAGELFF
-	TRBV18	few	TRBJ2-3	TGTGCCAGCTCAACCGCCGGGTTGACAGCTTTAACAGATACGCAGTATTTT	CASSTAGLTALTDTQYF
-	TRBV27	many	TRBJ1-5	TGTGCCAGCAGTTCGATCACTTATAGCAATCAGCCCCAGCATTTT	CASSSITYSNQPQHF
-	TRBV19	-	TRBJ2-1	TGTGCCAGTAGTATAGCCAGCTACCTCAATGAGCAGTTCTTC	CASSIASYLNEQFF
-	TRBV5-6	many	TRBJ2-1	TGTGCCAGCAGCTTGGGGCGGTTTACCTACAATGAGCAGTTCTTC	CASSLGRFTYNEQFF